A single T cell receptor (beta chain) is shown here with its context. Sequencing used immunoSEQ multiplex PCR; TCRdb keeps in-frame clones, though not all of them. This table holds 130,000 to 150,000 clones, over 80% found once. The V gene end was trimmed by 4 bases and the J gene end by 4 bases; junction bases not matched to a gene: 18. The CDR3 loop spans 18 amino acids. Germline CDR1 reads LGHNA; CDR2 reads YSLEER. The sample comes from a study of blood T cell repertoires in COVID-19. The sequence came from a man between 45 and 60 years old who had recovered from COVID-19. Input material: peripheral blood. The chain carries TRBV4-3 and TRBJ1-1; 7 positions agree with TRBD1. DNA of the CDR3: TGCGCCAGCAGCCCCACGAGAGGGGGCATGAACGTGAGCACTGAAGCTTTCTTT. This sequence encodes CASSPTRGGMNVSTEAFF.